Listed below are T cell receptor beta chains from one sample, sequenced in a study of blood T cell repertoires in COVID-19. Sequencing used immunoSEQ multiplex PCR; TCRdb keeps in-frame clones, though not all of them. The sample includes 200,000 or so clones, 70% to 90% seen only once; the top ten take 9.5% to 14%. The sequencing sample was made of PBMCs or T cells enriched from blood (not recorded which). All receptors come from a man aged 25 to 40 who had recovered from COVID-19. The CDR3 runs from the conserved cysteine through the conserved F or W. D genes are given only for firm matches. Rows may omit the clone size; those that give it use once, few, many or a size class.

. TRBJ1-5 TRBV4-1 . CASSQPGKNQPQHF TGCGCCAGCAGCCAACCCGGGAAGAATCAGCCCCAGCATTTT
TRBD1 TRBJ1-3 TRBV6-1 once CASSESPGGTGNTIYF TGTGCCAGCAGTGAATCACCAGGGGGAACCGGAAACACCATATATTTT
. TRBJ1-6 TRBV13 . CASSFLTGPGRALHF TGTGCCAGCAGCTTCCTAACAGGGCCTGGAAGGGCCCTCCACTTT
. TRBJ2-1 TRBV7-6 . CASSLGGAGSSYNEQFF TGTGCCAGCAGCTTAGGGGGTGCGGGAAGCTCCTACAATGAGCAGTTCTTC
TRBD1 TRBJ1-1 TRBV5-6 few CASSFVTGARNTEAFF TGTGCCAGCAGCTTTGTTACAGGGGCGCGGAACACTGAAGCTTTCTTT
TRBD1 TRBJ2-1 TRBV18 . CASSPYGTGGNEQFF TGTGCCAGCTCACCGTACGGGACAGGGGGTAATGAGCAGTTCTTC
. TRBJ1-2 TRBV7-9 . CASSLGPGGYTF TGTGCCAGCAGCTTAGGTCCAGGGGGCTACACCTTC
. TRBJ2-1 TRBV11-2 once CASSLVAGRSYNEQFF TGTGCCAGCAGCTTAGTGGCTGGGAGGTCCTACAATGAGCAGTTCTTC
. TRBJ2-2 TRBV19 . CASSFAGDTGELFF TGTGCCAGTAGTTTTGCGGGCGACACCGGGGAGCTGTTTTTT
. TRBJ2-7 TRBV5-3 . CARTPRPFEQYF TGTGCCAGAACCCCGCGCCCATTCGAGCAGTACTTC
. TRBJ2-7 TRBV27 . CASSRSQGRYEQYF TGTGCCAGCAGTCGGTCGCAGGGCCGATACGAGCAGTACTTC
. TRBJ1-1 TRBV4-1 . CASSQEEGVGLAFF TGCGCCAGCAGCCAAGAGGAAGGGGTAGGTTTAGCTTTCTTT
. TRBJ1-4 TRBV3-1/TRBV3-2 few CASSQADEKLFF TGTGCCAGCAGCCAAGCAGATGAAAAACTGTTTTTT
TRBD2 TRBJ2-3 TRBV7-2 . CASSQTGGRTDTQYF TGTGCCAGCAGCCAGACGGGGGGGCGCACAGATACGCAGTATTTT
TRBD1 TRBJ1-1 TRBV7-2 . CASSWTGGQNTEAFF TGTGCCAGCAGCTGGACAGGGGGGCAGAACACTGAAGCTTTCTTT
. TRBJ2-1 TRBV3-1/TRBV3-2 . CASSQGLGLNYNEQFF TGTGCCAGCAGCCAAGGCCTGGGACTGAACTACAATGAGCAGTTCTTC
. TRBJ2-5 TRBV18 . CASSPPAGYQETQYF TGTGCCAGCTCACCACCGGCAGGGTACCAAGAGACCCAGTACTTC
. TRBJ1-4 TRBV19 once CASSATSWAVNEKLFF TGTGCCAGTAGCGCGACGTCTTGGGCTGTAAATGAAAAACTGTTTTTT
. TRBJ1-5 TRBV5-6 once CASSFSGDNQPQHF TGTGCCAGCAGCTTTTCAGGGGATAATCAGCCCCAGCATTTT
. TRBJ2-7 TRBV15 . CATSRTVRGGGRYEQYF TGTGCCACCAGCAGAACAGTCAGGGGTGGGGGCAGATACGAGCAGTACTTC
. TRBJ1-4 TRBV27 . CASSVLSVGGSGEKLFF TGTGCCAGCAGCGTTCTATCTGTGGGCGGGTCGGGTGAAAAACTGTTTTTT
. TRBJ2-4 TRBV6-4 once CASSPDYLAKNIQYF TGTGCCAGCAGCCCTGACTACTTAGCCAAAAACATTCAGTACTTC
. TRBJ1-6 TRBV12-3/TRBV12-4 . CASSLHGNSPLHF TGTGCCAGCAGTTTACACGGGAATTCACCCCTCCACTTT
TRBD1 TRBJ1-2 TRBV25-1 . CASTPGTGSRGYTF TGTGCCAGCACCCCCGGGACAGGGTCGCGAGGCTACACCTTC
TRBD1 TRBJ1-6 TRBV14 . CASSLGTAYSPLHF TGTGCCAGCAGCCTAGGGACAGCTTATTCACCCCTCCACTTT
. TRBJ2-3 TRBV25-1 . CASSDPTVSDTQYF TGTGCCAGCAGTGATCCCACAGTTTCAGATACGCAGTATTTT
TRBD1 TRBJ1-3 TRBV6-5 . CASSFLTGAGNTIYF TGTGCCAGCAGTTTCCTGACAGGGGCTGGAAACACCATATATTTT
. TRBJ2-3 TRBV5-1 . CASSLAIATDTQYF TGCGCCAGCAGCTTGGCCATAGCCACAGATACGCAGTATTTT
TRBD2 TRBJ2-4 TRBV5-3 . CARSLGLAGPWAKNIQYF TGTGCCAGAAGCCTTGGACTAGCCGGCCCTTGGGCCAAAAACATTCAGTACTTC
TRBD2 TRBJ2-3 TRBV10-3 . CAIRPRLAGGPVGDTQYF TGTGCCATCAGGCCCAGACTAGCGGGAGGGCCGGTGGGAGATACGCAGTATTTT
. TRBJ1-1 TRBV5-1 few CASSLGPRAGFFGNTEAFF TGCGCCAGCAGCTTAGGGCCAAGGGCAGGGTTTTTTGGAAACACTGAAGCTTTCTTT
. TRBJ1-2 TRBV7-2 once CASSLGQTAAYGYTF TGTGCCAGCAGCTTAGGGCAGACAGCTGCCTATGGCTACACCTTC
. TRBJ2-1 TRBV5-4 . CASSLRRAANNEQFF TGTGCCAGCAGCTTGAGGCGAGCGGCTAACAATGAGCAGTTCTTC
. TRBJ1-5 TRBV5-6 . CASSLGRGTGNQPQHF TGTGCCAGCAGCTTGGGAAGGGGGACCGGCAATCAGCCCCAGCATTTT
TRBD1 TRBJ1-1 TRBV5-1 . CASSLGTGAAPEAFF TGCGCCAGCAGCTTGGGGACAGGGGCGGCCCCTGAAGCTTTCTTT
TRBD2 TRBJ2-2 TRBV11-2 . CASSSQPNLAGGPTGELFF TGTGCCAGCAGCTCTCAACCGAACCTAGCGGGAGGTCCGACCGGGGAGCTGTTTTTT
TRBD1 TRBJ1-1 TRBV27 . CASAPDRSPVITEAFF TGTGCCAGCGCCCCGGACAGGTCCCCTGTGATTACTGAAGCTTTCTTT
. TRBJ2-2 TRBV19 once CASNNIGATGELFF TGTGCCAGTAATAACATAGGAGCCACCGGGGAGCTGTTTTTT
. TRBJ2-7 TRBV4-1 once CASSQDLGRATYEQYF TGCGCCAGCAGCCAAGATCTTGGCAGGGCTACCTACGAGCAGTACTTC
. TRBJ2-7 TRBV27 . CASSPTRGAGSSYEQYF TGTGCCAGCAGTCCAACCCGCGGGGCAGGGTCCTCCTACGAGCAGTACTTC
. TRBJ1-6 TRBV7-8 . CASSLGLRSPLHF TGTGCCAGCAGCTTAGGTTTGAGGTCACCCCTCCACTTT
. TRBJ2-6 TRBV7-8 . CASSPLSGANVLTF TGTGCCAGCAGCCCGTTATCTGGGGCCAACGTCCTGACTTTC
TRBD1 TRBJ2-6 TRBV4-2 . CASRRGTGGAGANVLTF TGTGCCAGCAGGAGAGGGACAGGGGGAGCTGGGGCCAACGTCCTGACTTTC
TRBD1 TRBJ1-1 TRBV27 . CASSPIQGAKSEAFF TGTGCCAGCAGTCCGATACAGGGGGCGAAGTCTGAAGCTTTCTTT
. TRBJ1-5 TRBV27 few CASSFAGIHQPQHF TGTGCCAGCAGTTTCGCAGGGATCCATCAGCCCCAGCATTTT
. TRBJ1-5 TRBV27 . CASSGGQGISQPQHF TGTGCCAGCAGCGGGGGGCAGGGGATTAGTCAGCCCCAGCATTTT
. TRBJ1-4 TRBV5-1 . CASAGGAGEKLFF TGCGCCAGTGCCGGGGGGGCAGGAGAAAAACTGTTTTTT
. TRBJ1-1 TRBV5-1 . CASSPDRPGTTEAFF TGCGCCAGCAGCCCTGACCGTCCGGGTACCACTGAAGCTTTCTTT
. TRBJ2-7 TRBV7-8 . CASSLSLRLGNYEQYF TGTGCCAGCAGCTTATCTCTGAGGTTAGGAAACTACGAGCAGTACTTC